These 18 T cell receptor beta chains were sequenced from one sample in a study of blood T cell repertoires in COVID-19. Assay used: immunoSEQ multiplex PCR; TCRdb lists only in-frame clones, some missing. The data contain about 270,000 clones, 86% of them singletons. Input material: PBMCs or T cells enriched from blood (not recorded which). All receptors derive from a woman younger than 35 who had recovered from COVID-19.

The gene calls are TRBV5-1 and TRBJ2-2, with TRBD2 as a possible D gene (5 bases). Trimming left V 7 bases short and J 1 base short, with 14 bases between. CDR1 and CDR2 from the germline V gene are SGHRS and YFSETQ. This CDR3 is 15 amino acids long. As DNA, the CDR3 is TGCGCCAGCGTTCTAGGGAGTAAGAACACCGGGGAGCTGTTTTTT. Translation gives CASVLGSKNTGELFF. Full variable domain (remainder filled in from reference TRBV5-1 and TRBJ2-2): KAGVTQTPRYLIKTRGQQVTLSCSPISGHRSVSWYQQTPGQGLQFLFEYFSETQRNKGNFPGRFSGRQFSNSRSEMNVSTLELGDSALYLCASVLGSKNTGELFFGEGSRLTVL.

The chain links TRBV3-1 (or the pseudogene TRBV3-2) to TRBJ2-7; maybe TRBD2 (5 bases). Trimming cost V 1 base and J 2 bases, with 12 bases left between them. Germline V gives CDR1 LGHDT, CDR2 YNNKEL (reference sequence). This CDR3 has 15 amino acids. CDR3 sequence: CASSQASRATYEQYF. CDR3 nucleotide sequence: TGTGCCAGCAGCCAAGCGTCGCGGGCCACCTACGAGCAGTACTTC.

The rearrangement uses TRBV13 and TRBJ2-7; 7 nucleotides align to TRBD1. V lost 1 base to trimming and J lost 6 bases; unmatched junction nucleotides: 3. Germline CDR1 reads PRHDT; CDR2 reads FYEKMQ (reference sequence). The CDR3 extends over 13 amino acids. As DNA, the CDR3 is TGTGCCAGCAGCTTAGACAGGGGCCTCGAGCAGTACTTC. It encodes CASSLDRGLEQYF. The complete variable domain, with remaining parts taken from reference TRBV13 and TRBJ2-7, reads AAGVIQSPRHLIKEKRETATLKCYPIPRHDTVYWYQQGPGQDPQFLISFYEKMQSDKGSIPDRFSAQQFSDYHSELNMSSLELGDSALYFCASSLDRGLEQYFGPGTRLTVT.

This chain joins TRBV2 and TRBJ2-3; maybe TRBD2 (5 bases). CDR1 is SNHLY and CDR2 is FYNNEI in the germline V gene. The CDR3 contains 13 residues. Trimming cost V 8 bases and J 4 bases, with 13 bases left between them. CDR3 nucleotide sequence: TGTGCCAGCTCCCGGGGTATCCCAGATACGCAGTATTTT. Translating gives CASSRGIPDTQYF.

CDR3 nucleotides: TGTGCCAGCAGCTTAACTGGAGGACAGGGGGATGGCTACACCTTC. This encodes CASSLTGGQGDGYTF. The chain combines TRBV7-2 with TRBJ1-2; 10 bases align to TRBD1. The V segment lost 2 bases and the J segment 6 bases; nucleotides outside the gene matches: 6. The CDR3 consists of 15 residues. Per the germline V gene, CDR1 is SGHTA and CDR2 is FQGNSA.

The chain combines TRBV7-7 with TRBJ2-2, with TRBD2 matching over 12 bases. Germline V gene data show CDR1 as SSHAT and CDR2 as FNYEAQ (reference sequence). CDR3 length: 15 amino acids. The J segment lost 5 bases and the V segment lost 4 bases, leaving 2 bases of the junction unmatched. CDR3 sequence reads: CASSSGTSGTGELFF. The CDR3 nucleotides read TGTGCCAGCAGCTCCGGGACTAGCGGGACCGGGGAGCTGTTTTTT.

This chain uses TRBV15 with TRBJ1-1; D is unresolved. The CDR3 runs 13 residues. V lost 5 bases and J 1 base, leaving 8 bases between the germline ends. In germline, CDR1 is LNHNV, CDR2 YYDKDF (reference sequence). CDR3 in amino acids: CATSQTENTEAFF. CDR3 DNA: TGTGCCACCAGCCAAACAGAGAACACTGAAGCTTTCTTT.

The gene calls are TRBV27 and TRBJ2-1; 7 positions match TRBD2. The germline CDR1 and CDR2 sequences are MNHEY and SMNVEV (reference sequence). The length of the CDR3 is 15 residues. The J segment lost 2 bases and the V segment lost 4 bases, leaving 5 bases of the junction unmatched. CDR3 sequence reads: CASSWGGSTYNEQFF. The CDR3 DNA sequence: TGTGCCAGCAGTTGGGGCGGGAGTACCTACAATGAGCAGTTCTTC.

The chain employs TRBV19 and TRBJ1-5; 8 positions match TRBD1. V gave up 4 bases and J gave up 4 bases; unmatched junction bases: 6. The germline V gene encodes CDR1 LNHDA and CDR2 SQIVND (reference sequence). The length of the CDR3 is 15 residues. CDR3 amino acids: CASSKDRVLNQPQHF. The CDR3 nucleotides read TGTGCCAGTAGTAAGGACAGGGTGTTAAATCAGCCCCAGCATTTT.

V usage is TRBV18 and J usage is TRBJ2-7; 9 nucleotides match TRBD2. After removal of 1 base from V and 0 bases from J, the junction contained 4 bases not matched to a gene. The CDR3 contains 16 residues. Germline assignment: CDR1 KGHSH and CDR2 LQKENI. CDR3 nucleotide sequence: TGTGCCAGCTCACCACGGAGTAGCGGGAGCTCCTACGAGCAGTACTTC. This gives the protein CASSPRSSGSSYEQYF.

The genes are TRBV27 and TRBJ1-2, with a tentative D call TRBD1 (5 bases). Trimming cost V 7 bases and J 2 bases, with 11 bases left between them. CDR1 MNHEY and CDR2 SMNVEV come from the germline V gene (reference sequence). This CDR3 region has 13 residues. As DNA, the CDR3 is TGTGCCAGCACCCGGCGGGGGAACTATGGCTACACCTTC. This encodes CASTRRGNYGYTF.

The rearrangement links TRBV19 to TRBJ1-2; tentatively, D is TRBD1 (5 bases). Germline assignment: CDR1 LNHDA and CDR2 SQIVND (reference sequence). With 6 bases removed from V and 8 bases from J, the gap between germline ends came to 10 bases. The CDR3 is made up of 11 amino acids. The CDR3 nucleotides are TGTGCCAGTAGCCGTTGGGGCGGCTACACCTTC. It specifies CASSRWGGYTF.

The chain combines TRBV7-9 with TRBJ1-6; 8 bases are a match to TRBD1. The V segment lost 2 bases and the J segment 4 bases; nucleotides outside the gene matches: 1. Looked up from germline, CDR1 is SEHNR and CDR2 is FQNEAQ (reference sequence). The CDR3 is made up of 15 amino acids. DNA of the CDR3: TGTGCCAGCAGCTTAACAGGGGGTTATAATTCACCCCTCCACTTT. As protein: CASSLTGGYNSPLHF.

This chain links TRBV3-1 (or the pseudogene TRBV3-2) with TRBJ2-2; D unresolved. The CDR3 covers 13 residues. From germline, CDR1 is LGHDT and CDR2 YNNKEL (reference sequence). With 2 bases removed from V and 4 bases from J, the gap between germline ends came to 5 bases. CDR3 sequence: CASSQKLTGELFF. CDR3 DNA sequence: TGTGCCAGCAGCCAAAAACTCACCGGGGAGCTGTTTTTT.

The chain employs TRBV5-1 and TRBJ1-1; 9 nucleotides align to TRBD1. Per germline, CDR1 SGHRS and CDR2 YFSETQ. CDR3 size: 19 residues. J lost 3 bases, V lost 3 bases, and 18 bases had no gene match. The CDR3 loop is CASSSNTISGTGFDTEAFF. CDR3 DNA sequence: TGCGCCAGCAGCTCCAACACAATTTCCGGGACAGGGTTCGACACTGAAGCTTTCTTT.

The rearrangement links TRBV19 to TRBJ1-6; D might be TRBD1 (6 bases). Per the germline V gene, CDR1 is LNHDA and CDR2 is SQIVND (reference sequence). Trimming removed 6 bases from V and 9 bases from J, with 15 bases in between. This CDR3 has 14 amino acids. Here the CDR3 DNA reads TGTGCCAGTAGCTTACAGGGTGGGAGTTCACCCCTCCACTTT. Encoded protein: CASSLQGGSSPLHF. The full variable domain, with the rest looked up from reference TRBV19 and TRBJ1-6, is DGGITQSPKYLFRKEGQNVTLSCEQNLNHDAMYWYRQDPGQGLRLIYYSQIVNDFQKGDIAEGYSVSREKKESFPLTVTSAQKNPTAFYLCASSLQGGSSPLHFGNGTRLTVT.

The chain has TRBV30 and TRBJ1-5; the D gene is possibly TRBD1 (5 bases). The CDR3 is 15 residues long. V lost 0 bases and J 6 bases, leaving 15 bases between the germline ends. CDR1 and CDR2 (germline): GTSNPN, SVGIG (reference sequence). This CDR3 is CAWSVPPQGLQPQHF. In DNA form, the CDR3 reads TGTGCCTGGAGTGTCCCCCCGCAGGGTCTTCAGCCCCAGCATTTT.

This rearrangement joins TRBV20-1 to TRBJ1-2; D may be TRBD1 (6 bases). V was clipped by 3 bases and J by 5 bases, with 16 bases between them. The CDR3 consists of 14 residues. CDR1 and CDR2 (germline): DFQATT, SNEGSKA (reference sequence). CDR3 DNA sequence: TGCAGTGCTAGTTGGTTCGACAGGTTATATGGCTACACCTTC. Its translation is CSASWFDRLYGYTF.